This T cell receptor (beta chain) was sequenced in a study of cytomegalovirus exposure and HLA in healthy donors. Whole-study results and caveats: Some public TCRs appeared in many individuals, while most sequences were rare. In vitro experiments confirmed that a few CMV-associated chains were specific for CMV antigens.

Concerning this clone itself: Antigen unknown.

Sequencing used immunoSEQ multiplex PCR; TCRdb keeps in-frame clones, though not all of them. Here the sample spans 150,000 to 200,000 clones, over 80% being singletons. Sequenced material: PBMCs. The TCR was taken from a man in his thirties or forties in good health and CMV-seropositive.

The CDR3 DNA follows: TGTGCCAGCAGTTCCTATTCCCCCGGGGCAGATACGCAGTATTTT. Amino acid sequence: CASSSYSPGADTQYF. V gene TRBV28 combines with J gene TRBJ2-3, with D possibly being TRBD2 (5 bases). CDR3 length: 15 amino acids. V lost 4 bases to trimming and J lost 4 bases, with 15 bases between them. Germline V gene sequence: CDR1 MDHEN, CDR2 SYDVKM.